This is a list of T cell receptor beta chains from one sample in a study of OX40 agonist ivuxolimab in advanced cancers. The method was immunoSEQ multiplex PCR; TCRdb's version includes in-frame clones alone and lacks a portion of them. The table shows tens of thousands of clones, with 85% to 90% occurring only once. Here the sequenced sample was CD4+ or CD8+ T cells sorted from blood, taken in a trial of the OX40 agonist ivuxolimab. The receptors derive from an adult with an advanced solid tumor such as melanoma, head and neck, liver or kidney cancer. The CDR3 runs from the conserved cysteine through the conserved F or W. The D gene is left open where the match is weak. Not all rows give a size; the values are once, few, many and, for expanded clones, a class.

d_call,v_call,clone_size,j_call,cdr3_aa,cdr3_nt
TRBD2,TRBV4-1,-,TRBJ2-1,CASSQGLAGNNEQFF,TGCGCCAGCAGCCAAGGACTAGCGGGGAACAATGAGCAGTTCTTC
-,TRBV4-1,-,TRBJ2-7,CASSLSGTSYEQYF,TGCGCCAGCAGCCTAAGCGGGACAAGCTACGAGCAGTACTTC
TRBD1,TRBV2,-,TRBJ2-7,CAGNPGTGTYEQYF,TGTGCCGGAAATCCCGGGACAGGAACCTACGAGCAGTACTTC
-,TRBV28,-,TRBJ1-1,CASTREDLTLAGAFF,TGTGCCAGCACAAGAGAGGACCTAACCCTCGCGGGAGCTTTCTTT
-,TRBV7-2,-,TRBJ2-5,CASSLFLTGRLETQYF,TGTGCCAGCAGCTTATTCCTTACAGGGAGGTTGGAGACCCAGTACTTC
-,TRBV5-8,-,TRBJ1-5,CASSNGWTPVSQPQHF,TGTGCCAGCAGCAACGGATGGACACCGGTGAGTCAGCCCCAGCATTTT
-,TRBV7-3,-,TRBJ2-5,CASSLRGDTLHF,TGTGCCAGCAGCTTAAGGGGGGACACCTTGCACTTC
-,TRBV5-6,-,TRBJ1-6,CASSRLHGNSPLHF,TGTGCCAGCAGTCGGCTCCATGGTAATTCACCCCTCCACTTT
TRBD2,TRBV28,-,TRBJ2-7,CASTSRTSGSRRIYEQYF,TGTGCCAGCACCTCGAGGACTAGCGGGAGTAGGAGGATTTACGAGCAGTACTTC
-,TRBV29-1,-,TRBJ2-1,CSVEAPYDSRNEQFF,TGCAGCGTTGAAGCCCCTTACGACTCACGCAATGAGCAGTTCTTC
TRBD2,TRBV4-2,-,TRBJ2-5,CASSLKVLAGGETQYF,TGTGCCAGCAGCCTTAAGGTCTTAGCGGGAGGTGAGACCCAGTACTTC
TRBD2,TRBV5-1,-,TRBJ2-2,CASSQTSGTNTGELFF,TGCGCCAGCAGCCAGACTAGCGGGACGAACACCGGGGAGCTGTTTTTT
-,TRBV7-6,once,TRBJ2-1,CASSLEASTKNYNEQFF,TGTGCCAGCAGCTTAGAAGCCTCCACCAAAAACTACAATGAGCAGTTCTTC
-,TRBV5-5,-,TRBJ1-3,CASSLRGEGGNTIYF,TGTGCCAGCAGCTTGAGGGGCGAAGGTGGAAACACCATATATTTT
-,TRBV28,-,TRBJ1-2,CASGGEGGNYGYTF,TGTGCCAGCGGAGGGGAGGGGGGAAACTATGGCTACACCTTC
-,TRBV28,-,TRBJ2-1,CASSLLLTGNYNEQFF,TGTGCCAGCAGTTTATTGTTAACCGGGAATTACAATGAGCAGTTCTTC
-,TRBV7-8,-,TRBJ1-2,CASSLAGNGYTF,TGTGCCAGCAGCTTGGCGGGGAATGGCTACACCTTC
-,TRBV7-2,-,TRBJ2-2,CASSLQGSDTGELFF,TGTGCCAGCAGCCTACAGGGATCGGACACCGGGGAGCTGTTTTTT
TRBD2,TRBV18,-,TRBJ2-1,CASSAISGRANEQFF,TGTGCCAGCTCAGCCATTAGCGGGAGGGCAAATGAGCAGTTCTTC
-,TRBV29-1,-,TRBJ2-7,CSVVRDSYEQYF,TGCAGCGTTGTGCGGGACTCCTACGAGCAGTACTTC
-,TRBV6-1,once,TRBJ1-5,CASSYQYSNQPQHF,TGTGCCAGCAGTTATCAATATAGCAATCAGCCCCAGCATTTT
-,TRBV10-1,-,TRBJ1-2,CASSESHTRGYGYTF,TGCGCCAGCAGTGAGTCGCACACGAGGGGCTATGGCTACACCTTC
-,TRBV28,-,TRBJ1-3,CASSFGGIPTIYF,TGTGCCAGCAGTTTCGGGGGTATACCCACCATATATTTT
-,TRBV4-1,few,TRBJ1-1,CASSPSKNTEAFF,TGCGCCAGCAGCCCGTCGAAGAACACTGAAGCTTTCTTT
-,TRBV18,-,TRBJ2-1,CASSGRDTTNEQFF,TGTGCCAGCTCAGGCCGGGACACTACCAATGAGCAGTTCTTC
-,TRBV7-9,once,TRBJ1-1,CASSLTGVTEAFF,TGTGCCAGCAGCCTGACAGGAGTGACTGAAGCTTTCTTT
-,TRBV6-1,-,TRBJ1-5,CASSEGSYSNQPQHF,TGTGCCAGCAGTGAAGGGTCGTACAGCAATCAGCCCCAGCATTTT